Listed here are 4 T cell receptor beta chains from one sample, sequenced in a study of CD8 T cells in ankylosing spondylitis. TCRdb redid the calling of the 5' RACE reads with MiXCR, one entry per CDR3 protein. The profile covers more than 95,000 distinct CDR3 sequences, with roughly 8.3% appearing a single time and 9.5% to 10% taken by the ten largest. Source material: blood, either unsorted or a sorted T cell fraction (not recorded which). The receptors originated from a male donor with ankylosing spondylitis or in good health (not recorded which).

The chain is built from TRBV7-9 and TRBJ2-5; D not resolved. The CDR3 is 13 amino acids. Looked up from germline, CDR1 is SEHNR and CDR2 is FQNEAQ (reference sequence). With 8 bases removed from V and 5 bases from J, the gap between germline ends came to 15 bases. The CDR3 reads CASVRQTVETQYF. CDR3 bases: TGTGCCAGCGTCCGTCAAACGGTGGAGACCCAGTACTTC.

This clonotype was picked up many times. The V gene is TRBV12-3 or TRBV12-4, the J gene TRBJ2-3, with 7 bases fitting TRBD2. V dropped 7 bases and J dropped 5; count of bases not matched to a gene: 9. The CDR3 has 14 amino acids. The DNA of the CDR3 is TGTGCCAGCAATCCCTCCGGGAGGAGAGATACGCAGTATTTT. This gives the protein CASNPSGRRDTQYF.

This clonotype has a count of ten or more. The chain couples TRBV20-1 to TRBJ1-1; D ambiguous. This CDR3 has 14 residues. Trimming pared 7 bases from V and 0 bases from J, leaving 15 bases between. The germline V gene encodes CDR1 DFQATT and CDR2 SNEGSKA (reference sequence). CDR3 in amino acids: CSGKKPGVNTEAFF. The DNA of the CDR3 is TGCAGTGGAAAGAAACCTGGGGTGAACACTGAAGCTTTCTTT.

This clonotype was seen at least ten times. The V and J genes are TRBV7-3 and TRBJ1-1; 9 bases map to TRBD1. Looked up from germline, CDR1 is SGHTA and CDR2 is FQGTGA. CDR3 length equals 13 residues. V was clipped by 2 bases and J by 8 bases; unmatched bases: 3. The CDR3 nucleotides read TGTGCCAGCAGCTTAGACAGGGGGGTCGAAGCTTTCTTT. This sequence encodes CASSLDRGVEAFF.